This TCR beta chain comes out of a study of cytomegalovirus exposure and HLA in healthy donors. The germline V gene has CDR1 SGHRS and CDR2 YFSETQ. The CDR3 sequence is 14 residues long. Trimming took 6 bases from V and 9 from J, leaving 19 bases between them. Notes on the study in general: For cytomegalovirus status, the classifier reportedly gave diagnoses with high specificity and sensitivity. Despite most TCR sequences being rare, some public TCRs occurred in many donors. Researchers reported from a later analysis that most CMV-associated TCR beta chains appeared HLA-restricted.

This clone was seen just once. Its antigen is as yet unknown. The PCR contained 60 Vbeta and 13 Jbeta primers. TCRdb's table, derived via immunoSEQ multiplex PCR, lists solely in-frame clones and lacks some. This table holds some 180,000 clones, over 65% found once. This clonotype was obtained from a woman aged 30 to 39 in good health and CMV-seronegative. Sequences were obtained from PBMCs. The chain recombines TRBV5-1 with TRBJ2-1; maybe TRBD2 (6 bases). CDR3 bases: TGCGCCAGCACAATTGACGGGAGAGTGGGTGAGCAGTTCTTC. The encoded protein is CASTIDGRVGEQFF.